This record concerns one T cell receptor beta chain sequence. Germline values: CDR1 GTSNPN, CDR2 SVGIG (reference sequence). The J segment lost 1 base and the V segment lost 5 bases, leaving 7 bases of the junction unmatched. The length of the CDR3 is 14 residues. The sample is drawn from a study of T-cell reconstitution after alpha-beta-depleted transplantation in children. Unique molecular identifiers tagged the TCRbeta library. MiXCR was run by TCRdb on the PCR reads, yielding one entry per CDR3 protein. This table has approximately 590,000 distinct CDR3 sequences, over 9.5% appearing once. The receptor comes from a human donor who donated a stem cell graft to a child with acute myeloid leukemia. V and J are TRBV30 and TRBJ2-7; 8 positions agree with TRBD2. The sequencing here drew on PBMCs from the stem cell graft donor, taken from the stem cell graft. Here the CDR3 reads CAWEREGPSYEQYF. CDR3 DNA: TGTGCCTGGGAACGGGAGGGCCCGTCCTACGAGCAGTACTTC. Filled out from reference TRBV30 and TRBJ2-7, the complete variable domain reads SQTIHQWPATLVQPVGSPLSLECTVEGTSNPNLYWYRQAAGRGLQLLFYSVGIGQISSEVPQNLSASRPQDRQFILSSKKLLLSDSGFYLCAWEREGPSYEQYFGPGTRLTVT.